This TCR beta chain was documented in a study of early T cells in non-severe SARS-CoV-2 infection. Study-wide results and caveats: Clonotype matching in VDJdb favored anti-spike CD8 responses and did not capture private and CD4 specificities.

This clonotype has more than one count but fewer than ten. Its antigen is currently unknown. Individual cDNA molecules were tagged with unique molecular identifiers, the study reported. From the 5' RACE reads, TCRdb called clonotypes with MiXCR, one entry per CDR3 protein. The profile shows some 78,000 distinct CDR3 sequences, over 10% of them singletons. Germline V CDR1 and CDR2: LNHDA, SQIVND (reference sequence). CDR3 size: 13 residues. With 0 bases removed from V and 2 bases from J, the gap between germline ends came to 4 bases. Specimen: whole blood. V gene TRBV19 combines with J gene TRBJ1-1; D not resolved. The origin of this receptor is an adult who was a healthcare worker with PCR-confirmed SARS-CoV-2 infection or an uninfected control (not recorded which). This chain's CDR3 is CASSIERNTEAFF. CDR3 in DNA: TGTGCCAGTAGTATAGAGAGAAACACTGAAGCTTTCTTT.